These 24 T cell receptor beta chains originate from one sample sequenced in a study of lymphopenia after photon versus proton radiotherapy. TCRdb keeps only in-frame clones here, not all; method: immunoSEQ multiplex PCR. The sample holds some 30,000 clones; 75% to 90% are singletons and the top ten take 6.5% to 8%. This specimen consisted of peripheral blood, obtained from a patient treated with proton-based radiotherapy. All receptors derive from a woman between 70 and 85 years old with pancreatic cancer. Some clones in this sample may be carry-over from other donors' samples.

The chain carries TRBV5-5 and TRBJ1-5; D is possibly TRBD1 (6 bases). This CDR3 comprises 14 residues. Germline V gene sequence: CDR1 SGHKS, CDR2 YYEKEE (reference sequence). V lost 0 bases and J lost 5, with 9 bases in between. The CDR3 protein is CASSLVSGDQPQHF. The CDR3 nucleotides read TGTGCCAGCAGCTTGGTGTCAGGGGATCAGCCCCAGCATTTT.

The table lists this clone with a few counts. The chain has TRBV28 and TRBJ2-3; D gene uncertain. Germline CDR1 MDHEN, CDR2 SYDVKM. The CDR3 consists of 16 residues. Trimming stripped 5 bases from V and 4 bases from J, with 19 bases between. In DNA, the CDR3 is TGTGCCAGCAGTCCGTCGGACCCTCCCTTCGCAGATACGCAGTATTTT. Its protein product is CASSPSDPPFADTQYF. Full variable domain (rest looked up from reference TRBV28 and TRBJ2-3): DVKVTQSSRYLVKRTGEKVFLECVQDMDHENMFWYRQDPGLGLRLIYFSYDVKMKEKGDIPEGYSVSREKKERFSLILESASTNQTSMYLCASSPSDPPFADTQYFGPGTRLTVL.

This chain connects TRBV5-1 to TRBJ2-7, with 10 bases fitting TRBD1. V was clipped by 0 bases and J by 4 bases; unmatched bases: 7. Looked up from germline, CDR1 is SGHRS and CDR2 is YFSETQ. The CDR3 extends over 16 amino acids. This CDR3 reads CASSLAGDRGQYEQYF. In nucleotides, the CDR3 is TGCGCCAGCAGCTTGGCCGGAGACAGGGGGCAGTACGAGCAGTACTTC.

This sequence joins TRBV30 and TRBJ1-4, with D possibly being TRBD1 (6 bases). The germline V and J ends were trimmed by 2 bases and 3 bases, with 7 bases remaining between them. The CDR3 consists of 13 residues. Germline assignment: CDR1 GTSNPN and CDR2 SVGIG (reference sequence). The CDR3 region has the DNA TGTGCCTGGAGTAGGGGGGCTAATGAAAAACTGTTTTTT. Translating it yields CAWSRGANEKLFF.

The rearrangement uses TRBV7-2 and TRBJ2-1; a weak D match, TRBD1 (6 bases). The V end was cut by 3 bases, the J end by 8 bases, with 8 bases between. This CDR3 spans 12 amino acids. The germline V gene has CDR1 SGHTA and CDR2 FQGNSA. The CDR3 is CASSLKGDEQFF. Here the CDR3 DNA reads TGTGCCAGCAGCTTGAAGGGGGATGAGCAGTTCTTC.

The chain uses TRBV5-1 and TRBJ2-3; 13 bases fit TRBD2. Germline V gene lookup returns CDR1 SGHRS and CDR2 YFSETQ. V was clipped by 7 bases and J by 3 bases; unmatched bases: 11. The CDR3 runs 17 residues. The CDR3 spells CASRRTSGRAVTDTQYF. The CDR3 nucleotides are TGCGCCAGCCGCCGAACTAGCGGGAGGGCCGTTACAGATACGCAGTATTTT.

The J gene is TRBJ2-5, the V gene TRBV20-1; D is unresolved. Near its end, the DNA agrees better with TRBJ2-7, so the J call may be wrong. The CDR3 runs to 10 residues. The germline V gene encodes CDR1 DFQATT and CDR2 SNEGSKA (reference sequence). The CDR3: CSGLSYEQYF. The CDR3 DNA is TGCAGTGGTTTATCCTACGAGCAGTACTTC.

The rearrangement joins TRBV5-6 to TRBJ2-7; D not resolved. CDR3 length: 12 residues. Germline CDR1 reads SGHDT; CDR2 reads YYEEEE. V was clipped by 4 bases and J by 3 bases, with 8 bases between them. Here the CDR3 DNA reads TGTGCCAGCAGCCTCTACAACTACGAGCAGTACTTC. Translating it yields CASSLYNYEQYF.

This chain connects TRBV4-1 to TRBJ2-5; 10 nucleotides agree with TRBD1. With 0 bases clipped from V and 5 bases from J, the junction kept 6 bases outside the gene matches. The CDR3 spans 16 residues. CDR1 is MGHRA, CDR2 YSYEKL, per germline. The DNA for the CDR3 is TGCGCCAGCAGCCAAGATGGGACAGGGGATGTGGAGACCCAGTACTTC. This translates into CASSQDGTGDVETQYF.

The chain employs TRBV11-3 and TRBJ1-1, with no clear D. CDR1 is SGHNT, CDR2 YENEEA, per germline. Trimming stripped 4 bases from V and 1 base from J, with 4 bases between. The length of the CDR3 is 12 residues. The CDR3 DNA sequence: TGTGCCAGCAGCTCAAGGAACACTGAAGCTTTCTTT. Amino acids: CASSSRNTEAFF.

The chain has TRBV11-1 and TRBJ2-7; 10 bases match TRBD1. This CDR3 is 17 amino acids long. V was pared by 5 bases and J by 4 bases, with 14 bases of the junction left unmatched. Germline V gene lookup returns CDR1 SGHAT and CDR2 FQDESV (reference sequence). The CDR3 spells CASSPSFSGQGRYEQYF. DNA for the CDR3: TGTGCCAGCAGCCCATCCTTCTCGGGACAGGGGAGGTACGAGCAGTACTTC.

This sequence joins TRBV29-1 and TRBJ1-2, with D possibly matching TRBD1 (6 bases). The V gene lost 6 bases and the J gene lost 6 bases, with 23 bases spanning the gap. CDR3 size: 15 residues. Looked up from germline, CDR1 is SQVTM and CDR2 is ANQGSEA. In DNA, the CDR3 is TGCAGCGTCTTATCTGGGGCAGGGGTACGGCATGGCTACACCTTC. Protein product: CSVLSGAGVRHGYTF.

The gene calls are TRBV19 and TRBJ2-1; tentatively, D is TRBD2 (6 bases). Germline V gene sequence: CDR1 LNHDA, CDR2 SQIVND (reference sequence). Trimming removed 6 bases from V and 3 bases from J, with 12 bases in between. CDR3 length: 14 residues. The DNA for the CDR3 is TGTGCCAGTAGCTTAGCGGTAATCTACAATGAGCAGTTCTTC. It encodes CASSLAVIYNEQFF.

The V call is TRBV4-1, the J call TRBJ1-2, with D possibly matching TRBD1 (5 bases). Trimming pared 1 base from V and 10 bases from J, leaving 16 bases between. The CDR3 consists of 14 residues. In germline, CDR1 is MGHRA, CDR2 YSYEKL. The CDR3 DNA sequence: TGCGCCAGCAGCCAAGGTGTGGGGGGTTCGACCTACACCTTC. Amino acid sequence: CASSQGVGGSTYTF.

The V and J genes are TRBV7-2 and TRBJ2-7; 8 nucleotides line up with TRBD1. Germline V lookup: CDR1 SGHTA, CDR2 FQGNSA. This CDR3 region has 15 residues. V was pared by 0 bases and J by 3 bases, with 4 bases of the junction left unmatched. CDR3 DNA sequence: TGTGCCAGCAGCTTAGCCTTCGACAGGGGCTACGAGCAGTACTTC. Protein sequence: CASSLAFDRGYEQYF.

The chain joins TRBV30 to TRBJ1-1, with a tentative D call TRBD1 (6 bases). V was shortened by 0 bases and J by 1 base, with 12 bases between the two germline ends. This CDR3 has 15 amino acids. Per germline, CDR1 GTSNPN and CDR2 SVGIG (reference sequence). In DNA, the CDR3 is TGTGCCTGGAGTGTATCCGCGACAGGGAACACTGAAGCTTTCTTT. Protein: CAWSVSATGNTEAFF.

This chain connects TRBV6-5 to TRBJ1-1; no definite D call. V shed 2 bases and J shed 0 bases, with 13 bases lying between them. Germline V lookup: CDR1 MNHEY, CDR2 SVGAGI. CDR3 size: 16 residues. As DNA, the CDR3 is TGTGCCAGCAGTTACCCCCCCGGTGGAGTGAACACTGAAGCTTTCTTT. It translates to CASSYPPGGVNTEAFF.

The CDR3, as DNA: TGTGCCACCGCCGGCGGAGACGGCTCCTACAATGAGCAGTTCTTC. Amino acids: CATAGGDGSYNEQFF. The genes are TRBV7-9 and TRBJ2-1, with D unresolved. Trimming stripped 10 bases from V and 0 bases from J, with 16 bases between. Per germline, CDR1 SEHNR and CDR2 FQNEAQ (reference sequence). The CDR3 sequence is 15 residues long. The variable domain in full, with the rest retrieved from reference TRBV7-9 and TRBJ2-1, is DTGVSQNPRHKITKRGQNVTFRCDPISEHNRLYWYRQTLGQGPEFLTYFQNEAQLEKSRLLSDRFSAERPKGSFSTLEIQRTEQGDSAMYLCATAGGDGSYNEQFFGPGTRLTVL.

The genes are TRBV29-1 and TRBJ2-1; 7 bases fit TRBD1. This CDR3 has 14 amino acids. Germline-derived CDR1 and CDR2 are SQVTM and ANQGSEA. The ends lost 4 bases at V and 4 bases at J; junction bases unmatched: 7. CDR3 DNA sequence: TGCAGCGTTGTAGCACAGGGGAGATACAATGAGCAGTTCTTC. It is translated as CSVVAQGRYNEQFF.

The V call is TRBV11-2, the J call TRBJ1-1; D gene ambiguous. This CDR3 comprises 13 residues. Trimming stripped 5 bases from V and 3 bases from J, with 10 bases between. Looked up from germline, CDR1 is SGHAT and CDR2 is FQNNGV. The CDR3: CASSKGEYTEAFF. The CDR3 DNA sequence: TGTGCCAGCAGCAAAGGCGAGTACACTGAAGCTTTCTTT. Filled out from reference TRBV11-2 and TRBJ1-1, the complete variable domain reads EAGVAQSPRYKIIEKRQSVAFWCNPISGHATLYWYQQILGQGPKLLIQFQNNGVVDDSQLPKDRFSAERLKGVDSTLKIQPAKLEDSAVYLCASSKGEYTEAFFGQGTRLTVV.

V gene TRBV7-9 combines with J gene TRBJ2-7; 11 nucleotides align to TRBD1. CDR1 is SEHNR, CDR2 FQNEAQ, per germline (reference sequence). V was pared by 3 bases and J by 7 bases, with 8 bases of the junction left unmatched. The CDR3 sequence is 15 residues long. Written as DNA, the CDR3 is TGTGCCAGCAGCTTGGGACAGGGGGGGGGCAGGGAGCAGTACTTC. Protein: CASSLGQGGGREQYF. The complete variable domain, with remaining parts taken from reference TRBV7-9 and TRBJ2-7, reads DTGVSQNPRHKITKRGQNVTFRCDPISEHNRLYWYRQTLGQGPEFLTYFQNEAQLEKSRLLSDRFSAERPKGSFSTLEIQRTEQGDSAMYLCASSLGQGGGREQYFGPGTRLTVT.

There are a few counts of this clone. The rearrangement uses TRBV7-2 and TRBJ1-2; D is possibly TRBD1 (6 bases). There are 13 residues in the CDR3. Trimming took off 5 bases at V and 13 bases at J, with 20 bases between the two ends. Germline assignment: CDR1 SGHTA and CDR2 FQGNSA. Written as DNA, the CDR3 is TGTGCCAGCAGCATTCGACAGGAGGGGGAGTGCACCTTC. It is translated as CASSIRQEGECTF.

About this clone: An end of the junction differs from the germline gene, which may be a read error. The V call is TRBV7-2, the J call TRBJ1-5; 11 nucleotides match TRBD1. This CDR3 region has 15 residues. Germline loops: CDR1 SGHTA, CDR2 FQGNSA. CDR3 in amino acids: CASSTRTGGNQPQHF. DNA of the CDR3: TGTGCCAGCAGCACTCGGACAGGGGGCAACCAGCCCCAGCATTTT. Drawing the rest from reference TRBV7-2 and TRBJ1-5, the complete variable domain is GAGVSQSPSNKVTEKGKDVELRCDPISGHTALYWYRQSLGQGLEFLIYFQGNSAPDKSGLPSDRFSAERTGGSVSTLTIQRTQQEDSAVYLCASSTRTGGNQPQHFGDGTRLSIL.

V gene TRBV6-1 combines with J gene TRBJ1-5; D remains unclear. The V gene's germline CDR1 is MNHNS and CDR2 SASEGT. This CDR3 spans 17 amino acids. Trimming cost V 1 base and J 0 bases, with 13 bases left between them. The CDR3 nucleotides read TGTGCCAGCAGTGAAGTAGGGTGGGAATATAGCAATCAGCCCCAGCATTTT. Amino acid sequence: CASSEVGWEYSNQPQHF.